This T cell receptor beta chain was profiled in a study of shared clonotypes between healthy human individuals. Study summary: The people who gave samples were a couple of women and a few men aged 18 to 49.

V was cut by 6 bases and J by 4 bases, with 14 bases left in between. This CDR3 region has 13 residues. The germline V gene encodes CDR1 SGHRS and CDR2 YFSETQ. Naive-designated CD8 cells lacked CD45RO, were positively enriched for CCR7, and omitted terminally differentiated effector memory CD45RA+ cells. Genomic DNA belonging to each subset was distributed in equal measure over several immunoSEQ plates. Assay used: immunoSEQ multiplex PCR; TCRdb lists only in-frame clones, some missing. The data show 660,000 or so clones, with roughly 96% seen just once and about 0.11% held by the top ten. The sequence was collected from a woman aged 25-40 years in good health. The sample comprised naive CD8+ T cells sorted from blood. J is TRBJ2-7 and V is TRBV5-1; no clear D. The CDR3 DNA sequence: TGCGCCAGCAAAGCTAGTTCGGGTTACGAGCAGTACTTC. Amino acids: CASKASSGYEQYF.